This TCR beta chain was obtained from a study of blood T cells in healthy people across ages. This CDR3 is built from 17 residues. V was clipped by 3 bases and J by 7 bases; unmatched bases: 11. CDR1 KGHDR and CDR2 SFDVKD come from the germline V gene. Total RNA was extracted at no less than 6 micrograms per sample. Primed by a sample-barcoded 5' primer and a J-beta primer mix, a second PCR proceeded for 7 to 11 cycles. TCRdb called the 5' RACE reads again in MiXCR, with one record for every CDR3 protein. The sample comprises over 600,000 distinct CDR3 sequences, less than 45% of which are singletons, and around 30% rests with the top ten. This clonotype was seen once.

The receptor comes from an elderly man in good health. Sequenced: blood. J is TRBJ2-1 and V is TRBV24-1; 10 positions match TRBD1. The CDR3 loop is CATSDSPGTGEMNEQFF. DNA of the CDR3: TGTGCCACCAGTGATAGTCCGGGGACAGGGGAGATGAATGAGCAGTTCTTC.